A selection of T cell receptor beta chains follows, all from one sample in a study of a mutant IDH1 vaccine in newly diagnosed glioma. Sequencing used immunoSEQ multiplex PCR; TCRdb keeps in-frame clones, though not all of them. The sample includes 25,000 to 40,000 clones, 79% of them seen just once. Antigens of these TCRs are unknown. This specimen was PBMCs, taken from a glioma patient whose treatment included an IDH1 peptide vaccine. Source of these receptors: a woman aged 25-40 years with glioma. Some clones in this sample may be carry-over from other donors' samples. The CDR3 runs from the conserved cysteine through the conserved F or W. Fields, in order: J gene, clone size, D gene, V gene, CDR3 protein, CDR3 DNA. The D gene is left open where the match is weak. Some rows have no size entry. The others give once, few or many, or a class for an expanded clone.

TRBJ2-1	NA	TRBD2	TRBV5-8	CASRESGNWYNEQFF	TGTGCCAGCAGAGAGAGCGGGAATTGGTACAATGAGCAGTTCTTC
TRBJ2-7	NA	NA	TRBV6-1	CASSDWGKVYEQYF	TGTGCCAGCAGTGATTGGGGGAAGGTCTACGAGCAGTACTTC
TRBJ1-5	NA	NA	TRBV30	CAWRGGNQPQHF	TGTGCCTGGAGGGGGGGGAATCAGCCCCAGCATTTT
TRBJ2-7	NA	NA	TRBV11-3	CASSFRGGINEQYF	TGTGCCAGCAGCTTTAGGGGGGGAATCAACGAGCAGTACTTC
TRBJ2-7	NA	NA	TRBV27	CASSLCWQGPYEQYF	TGTGCCAGCAGTTTATGTTGGCAGGGGCCCTACGAGCAGTACTTC
TRBJ2-7	NA	NA	TRBV9	CASAPSAKSSPYEQYF	TGTGCCAGCGCCCCCTCGGCGAAAAGTAGTCCCTACGAGCAGTACTTC
TRBJ1-2	few	NA	TRBV13	CASSWVGEGYTF	TGTGCCAGCAGCTGGGTGGGGGAAGGCTACACCTTC
TRBJ2-5	NA	NA	TRBV30	CAWSVSETQYF	TGTGCCTGGAGTGTCTCAGAGACCCAGTACTTC
TRBJ1-5	NA	TRBD1	TRBV19	CASSGGAAGNQPQHF	TGTGCCAGTTCAGGGGGTGCGGCCGGGAATCAGCCCCAGCATTTT
TRBJ1-3	NA	NA	TRBV7-2	CASSPWNTGNTIYF	TGTGCCAGCAGCCCCTGGAACACTGGAAACACCATATATTTT
TRBJ1-1	NA	TRBD1	TRBV6-1	CAGGQGILMNTEAFF	TGTGCCGGTGGACAGGGGATTCTCATGAACACTGAAGCTTTCTTT
TRBJ1-1	NA	NA	TRBV10-1	CASSESKGGMNTEAFF	TGCGCCAGCAGTGAGTCGAAGGGGGGCATGAACACTGAAGCTTTCTTT
TRBJ2-2	NA	NA	TRBV18	CASSRDPARSGELFF	TGTGCCAGCTCTCGGGACCCGGCGCGATCCGGGGAGCTGTTTTTT
TRBJ1-1	NA	NA	TRBV6-5	CATRRNTEAFF	TGTGCCACTAGGAGGAACACTGAAGCTTTCTTT
TRBJ1-1	medium-sized	NA	TRBV4-1	CASSPRQNTKAFF	TGCGCCAGCAGCCCACGACAGAACACTAAAGCTTTCTTT
TRBJ1-1	NA	TRBD1	TRBV19	CASSTTGQGVEAFF	TGTGCCAGTAGTACCACCGGACAGGGCGTGGAAGCTTTCTTT
TRBJ1-5	NA	NA	TRBV10-3	CAISEGGGRQPQHF	TGTGCCATCAGTGAGGGCGGGGGCCGGCAGCCCCAGCATTTT
TRBJ1-5	NA	NA	TRBV6-1	CASSEGGHGKQPQHF	TGTGCCAGCAGTGAAGGGGGTCATGGGAAGCAGCCCCAGCATTTT
TRBJ2-7	NA	TRBD2	TRBV11-3	CASSLAGTSLYEQYF	TGTGCCAGCAGTCTCGCCGGGACTAGCCTCTACGAGCAGTACTTC
TRBJ2-1	few	NA	TRBV7-6	CASSLGARNEQFF	TGTGCCAGCAGCTTAGGGGCCAGGAATGAGCAGTTCTTC
TRBJ2-7	NA	TRBD2	TRBV6-5	CASSLRTSGSHEQYF	TGTGCCAGCAGCCTCAGGACTAGCGGGAGCCACGAGCAGTACTTC
TRBJ2-5	NA	NA	TRBV10-3	CAIKSGVGPQETQYF	TGTGCCATCAAGTCTGGTGTAGGGCCCCAAGAGACCCAGTACTTC
TRBJ2-5	NA	TRBD1	TRBV6-6	CASSYSGQGQETQYF	TGTGCCAGCAGTTATTCGGGACAGGGACAAGAGACCCAGTACTTC
TRBJ2-7	NA	NA	TRBV6-1	CASSEPGPAYEQYF	TGTGCCAGCAGTGAACCCGGGCCCGCCTACGAGCAGTACTTC
TRBJ1-5	few	NA	TRBV19	CASSIGQRQPQHF	TGTGCCAGTAGTATCGGACAACGGCAGCCCCAGCATTTT
TRBJ1-3	few	NA	TRBV28	CASSLGSGNTIYF	TGTGCCAGCAGTTTAGGCTCTGGAAACACCATATATTTT
TRBJ1-2	NA	TRBD1	TRBV4-2	CASSQVASGSRGLPYYTF	TGTGCCAGCAGCCAAGTTGCGTCAGGGAGCAGGGGGCTGCCCTACTACACCTTC
TRBJ1-2	NA	NA	TRBV9	CASSIPLSRDNGYTF	TGTGCCAGCAGCATCCCGTTATCCAGGGATAATGGCTACACCTTC
TRBJ1-2	NA	TRBD1	TRBV30	CAWSDRQGAGCNYGYTF	TGTGCCTGGAGTGATAGACAGGGGGCGGGTTGTAACTATGGCTACACCTTC
TRBJ2-7	NA	NA	TRBV7-7	CASSPDDRREQYF	TGTGCTAGCAGCCCAGACGACAGGCGCGAGCAGTACTTC
TRBJ2-5	NA	NA	TRBV14	CASSQDMGPLVWETQYF	TGTGCCAGCAGCCAAGATATGGGCCCCCTAGTCTGGGAGACCCAGTACTTC
TRBJ2-2	NA	NA	TRBV6-4	CASSRDWTGELFF	TGTGCCAGCAGCAGGGATTGGACCGGGGAGCTGTTTTTT
TRBJ2-1	NA	NA	TRBV7-6	CASSRGSSYNEQFF	TGTGCCAGCAGTCGGGGGAGCTCCTACAATGAGCAGTTCTTC
TRBJ2-5	NA	NA	TRBV5-4	CASSLQGGGETQYF	TGTGCCAGCAGCTTGCAAGGAGGCGGAGAGACCCAGTACTTC
TRBJ1-3	NA	NA	TRBV7-2	CASSVVTDVFSGNTIYF	TGTGCCAGCAGCGTCGTGACGGATGTTTTCTCTGGAAACACCATATATTTT
TRBJ1-2	once	NA	TRBV30	CAWMRGDGYTF	TGTGCCTGGATGCGTGGTGATGGCTACACCTTC
TRBJ1-5	few	NA	TRBV4-2	CASSQDGGGYYNQPQHF	TGTGCCAGCAGCCAAGATGGGGGGGGTTATTACAATCAGCCCCAGCATTTT
TRBJ2-5	NA	NA	TRBV9	CASSPGPDETQYF	TGTGCCAGCAGCCCGGGGCCCGATGAGACCCAGTACTTC
TRBJ2-7	NA	TRBD2	TRBV6-1	CASRRGTSGIYEQYF	TGTGCCAGCAGGAGGGGGACTAGCGGGATCTACGAGCAGTACTTC
TRBJ1-2	NA	NA	TRBV5-6	CASSLVGGVNYGYTF	TGTGCCAGCAGCTTGGTAGGAGGGGTTAACTATGGCTACACCTTC
TRBJ2-3	NA	NA	TRBV6-1	CASRIGGPTDTQYF	TGTGCCAGCAGGATAGGCGGACCCACAGATACGCAGTATTTT
TRBJ1-2	NA	NA	TRBV14	CASSPIGGVNGYTF	TGTGCCAGCAGCCCTATAGGGGGAGTCAATGGCTACACCTTC
TRBJ2-5	NA	NA	TRBV5-4	CASSLDLQAPETQYF	TGTGCCAGCAGCTTGGACTTACAGGCCCCAGAGACCCAGTACTTC
TRBJ1-5	NA	NA	TRBV28	CASSLPSHSNQPQHF	TGTGCCAGCAGTTTACCCAGTCATAGCAATCAGCCCCAGCATTTT
TRBJ2-5	NA	NA	TRBV13	CASSFMKVEVETQYF	TGTGCCAGCAGCTTCATGAAGGTAGAGGTAGAGACCCAGTACTTC
TRBJ2-2	NA	NA	TRBV19	CASSTPAPSVGELFF	TGTGCCAGTAGTACCCCTGCCCCAAGTGTCGGGGAGCTGTTTTTT
TRBJ2-2	NA	NA	TRBV7-2	CASSLVVGMNTGELFF	TGTGCCAGCAGCTTAGTGGTGGGGATGAACACCGGGGAGCTGTTTTTT
TRBJ2-3	NA	NA	TRBV5-1	CASSLAGPSDTQYF	TGCGCCAGCAGCTTGGCTGGGCCCTCGGATACGCAGTATTTT
TRBJ2-5	NA	NA	TRBV29-1	CSFGGGGYSQETQYF	TGCAGCTTCGGCGGGGGCGGGTATTCCCAAGAGACCCAGTACTTC
TRBJ1-1	few	TRBD1	TRBV27	CASSSRQGSTEAFF	TGTGCCAGCAGTTCCCGACAGGGGAGCACTGAAGCTTTCTTT
TRBJ2-7	NA	TRBD2	TRBV18	CASSPRSSGGTNEQYF	TGTGCCAGCTCACCACGGAGTAGCGGGGGCACCAACGAGCAGTACTTC
TRBJ1-2	NA	NA	TRBV30	CAWSGAYGYTF	TGTGCCTGGAGTGGGGCCTATGGCTACACCTTC
TRBJ1-4	few	NA	TRBV7-9	CASSSWTDATNEKLFF	TGTGCCAGCAGCTCTTGGACAGATGCAACTAATGAAAAACTGTTTTTT
TRBJ2-2	NA	TRBD2	TRBV28	CASSLSGGAVTGELFF	TGTGCCAGCAGTTTGAGCGGGGGGGCGGTCACCGGGGAGCTGTTTTTT
TRBJ2-7	once	NA	TRBV11-3	CASSLAPAPPYEQYF	TGTGCCAGCAGCTTAGCTCCGGCACCCCCCTACGAGCAGTACTTC
TRBJ1-2	NA	NA	TRBV15	CATSRSTNYGYTF	TGTGCCACCAGCAGGTCGACTAACTATGGCTACACCTTC